Below, 17 T cell receptor beta chains from the same sample are listed, as sequenced in a study of shared clonotypes between healthy human individuals. Sequencing used immunoSEQ multiplex PCR; TCRdb keeps in-frame clones, though not all of them. The table has a few hundred thousand clones, roughly three quarters seen once. The sequenced sample consisted of PBMCs. These receptors all stem from a woman aged 40 to 50 in good health. Some clones in this sample may be carry-over from other donors' samples.

This clone was counted at least ten times. Different DNA sequences within this sample yield the same CDR3. The rearrangement uses TRBV5-4 and TRBJ2-5, with 8 nucleotides matching TRBD2. With V trimmed by 1 base and J by 2 bases, 1 base remained unmatched. In germline, CDR1 is SGHNT, CDR2 YYREEE (reference sequence). The CDR3 has 14 amino acids. The CDR3 DNA is TGTGCCAGCAGCTTGCAGCGGGAGCAAGAGACCCAGTACTTC. Its protein is CASSLQREQETQYF.

In this sample, this clone turned up many times. The V call is TRBV10-1, the J call TRBJ2-7; D is possibly TRBD1 (6 bases). The CDR3 length is 13 residues. Between the trimmed V and J ends, which lost 2 bases and 9 bases, there was a span of 14 bases. Germline lookup yields CDR1 WNHNN and CDR2 SYGVQD (reference sequence). This chain's CDR3 is CASSEGLQGVQYF. CDR3 nucleotides: TGCGCCAGCAGTGAGGGATTACAGGGCGTGCAGTACTTC.

The V and J genes are TRBV7-3 and TRBJ2-7; tentative D call: TRBD2 (6 bases). This CDR3 region has 16 residues. Between the trimmed V and J ends, which lost 5 bases and 0 bases, there was a span of 17 bases. Germline loops: CDR1 SGHTA, CDR2 FQGTGA. The CDR3 bases are TGTGCCAGCAGCGTGGCCGGGACTCAAAGCTCCTACGAGCAGTACTTC. This sequence encodes CASSVAGTQSSYEQYF. The full variable domain, in which reference TRBV7-3 and TRBJ2-7 provide the parts outside the CDR3, is GAGVSQTPSNKVTEKGKYVELRCDPISGHTALYWYRQSLGQGPEFLIYFQGTGAADDSGLPNDRFFAVRPEGSVSTLKIQRTERGDSAVYLCASSVAGTQSSYEQYFGPGTRLTVT.

CDR3 residues: CASSQWTSNTGELFF. As DNA, the CDR3 is TGCGCCAGCAGCCAATGGACGTCCAACACCGGGGAGCTGTTTTTT. This chain uses TRBV4-1 with TRBJ2-2; D gene ambiguous. Germline values: CDR1 MGHRA, CDR2 YSYEKL. Trimming took off 2 bases at V and 2 bases at J, with 9 bases between the two ends. This CDR3 is built from 15 residues.

Points on this clone: A far larger clone is one base from this, pointing to a likely read error. This chain joins TRBV10-3 and TRBJ2-7, with D tentatively TRBD2 (6 bases). Germline values: CDR1 ENHRY, CDR2 SYGVKD. The CDR3 runs to 14 residues. The CDR3 sequence: CAISEGLNLYGQYF. The CDR3 DNA sequence: TGTGCCATCAGTGAGGGACTAAATCTCTACGGGCAGTACTTC.

Details on this clone: This likely reflects a read error, since a far larger clone is one base away. V is TRBV7-6 and J is TRBJ1-2; tentatively, D is TRBD1 (6 bases). Germline assignment: CDR1 SGHVS and CDR2 FNYEAQ. V lost 5 bases and J 2 bases, leaving 9 bases between the germline ends. CDR3 size: 13 residues. The CDR3 DNA sequence: TGTGCCAGCAGCCCCACAGGGAACTATGGCTACACCTTC. This encodes CASSPTGNYGYTF.

The chain combines TRBV7-9 with TRBJ1-1; 8 bases fit TRBD1. The CDR3 sequence is 12 residues long. Germline CDR1 reads SEHNR; CDR2 reads FQNEAQ (reference sequence). V lost 3 bases and J lost 9; bases outside the gene matches: 3. CDR3 nucleotides: TGTGCCAGCAGCTTTAGCAGGGGGCAAGCTTTCTTT. Protein product: CASSFSRGQAFF.

This CDR3 is CASSFGLGEGIDTQYF. CDR3 DNA sequence: TGTGCCAGCAGTTTCGGGCTAGGGGAAGGTATAGATACGCAGTATTTT. The genes are TRBV27 and TRBJ2-3, with D possibly being TRBD1 (5 bases). V lost 3 bases and J lost 5, with 18 bases in between. The CDR3 has 16 amino acids. Germline CDR1 is MNHEY and CDR2 is SMNVEV (reference sequence).

The chain has TRBV7-2 and TRBJ2-3; weak D call: TRBD1 (6 bases). Germline V gives CDR1 SGHTA, CDR2 FQGNSA. CDR3 length: 14 amino acids. The V gene lost 5 bases and the J gene lost 4 bases, with 13 bases spanning the gap. The CDR3 sequence is CASSRPYRADTQYF. In nucleotides, the CDR3 is TGTGCCAGCAGCCGACCCTACAGGGCAGATACGCAGTATTTT.

This sequence joins TRBV4-2 and TRBJ2-1, with TRBD2 as a possible D gene (5 bases). Germline CDR1 and CDR2: LGHNA and YNFKEQ. The CDR3 totals 17 residues. The ends were cut back, 5 bases at V and 9 bases at J, with 26 bases in the middle. The CDR3 protein is CASSETEGGWYTGEQFF. Here the CDR3 DNA reads TGTGCCAGCAGCGAGACTGAGGGCGGTTGGTACACTGGTGAGCAGTTCTTC.

The chain uses TRBV30 and TRBJ2-7; D perhaps matches TRBD2 (5 bases). V was trimmed by 8 bases and J by 4 bases, leaving 12 bases between them. Germline V gene sequence: CDR1 GTSNPN, CDR2 SVGIG (reference sequence). The CDR3 covers 11 residues. CDR3 bases: TGTGCCCACGGGGTAGGGTACGAGCAGTACTTC. This sequence encodes CAHGVGYEQYF.

As for this clone: This same CDR3 is encoded by further DNA sequences in the sample. V gene TRBV20-1 combines with J gene TRBJ2-1; D ambiguous. V was cut by 6 bases and J by 4 bases, with 7 bases left in between. The CDR3 has 11 residues. Germline assignment: CDR1 DFQATT and CDR2 SNEGSKA (reference sequence). This CDR3 is CSARPYNEQFF. The CDR3 DNA reads as TGCAGTGCCAGACCATACAATGAGCAGTTCTTC.

This chain uses TRBV28 with TRBJ2-7; weak D call: TRBD1 (7 bases). V was cut by 6 bases and J by 2 bases, with 17 bases left in between. The CDR3 runs to 15 residues. Germline values: CDR1 MDHEN, CDR2 SYDVKM. The CDR3 DNA follows: TGTGCCAGCAGGCCCGGCAGGGGGGCCACCTACGAGCAGTACTTC. Its translation: CASRPGRGATYEQYF. The full variable domain, with the rest looked up from reference TRBV28 and TRBJ2-7, is DVKVTQSSRYLVKRTGEKVFLECVQDMDHENMFWYRQDPGLGLRLIYFSYDVKMKEKGDIPEGYSVSREKKERFSLILESASTNQTSMYLCASRPGRGATYEQYFGPGTRLTVT.

The chain joins TRBV11-3 to TRBJ2-5; tentatively, D is TRBD2 (5 bases). Trimming removed 5 bases from V and 0 bases from J, with 13 bases in between. The length of the CDR3 is 15 residues. Germline CDR1 reads SGHNT; CDR2 reads YENEEA. CDR3: CASSKSTGYQETQYF. DNA of the CDR3: TGTGCCAGCAGCAAATCCACGGGATACCAAGAGACCCAGTACTTC.

The V call is TRBV30, the J call TRBJ2-7; D is perhaps TRBD2 (7 bases). The CDR3 has 13 residues. V lost 2 bases to trimming and J lost 6 bases, with 14 bases between them. From germline, CDR1 is GTSNPN and CDR2 SVGIG (reference sequence). Here the CDR3 DNA reads TGTGCCTGGAGTCGGGGAGGGGGAGGCGAGCAGTACTTC. Its protein is CAWSRGGGGEQYF.

The chain links TRBV19 to TRBJ2-7; D uncertain. Germline assignment: CDR1 LNHDA and CDR2 SQIVND (reference sequence). This CDR3 region has 12 residues. The V gene lost 5 bases and the J gene lost 3 bases, with 8 bases spanning the gap. The CDR3 DNA sequence: TGTGCCAGTAGTGGCGGACGCTACGAGCAGTACTTC. Translated, it gives CASSGGRYEQYF.

This clone was observed a single time. The chain joins TRBV16 to TRBJ2-2, with D perhaps given as TRBD1 or TRBD2 (5 bases each). There are 15 residues in the CDR3. V lost 0 bases and J 6 bases, leaving 11 bases between the germline ends. Germline V gives CDR1 KGHSY, CDR2 FQNENV. The DNA of the CDR3 is TGTGCCAGCAGCCAATCCTCAGGGAGTGCCGGGGAGCTGTTTTTT. Amino acid sequence: CASSQSSGSAGELFF.